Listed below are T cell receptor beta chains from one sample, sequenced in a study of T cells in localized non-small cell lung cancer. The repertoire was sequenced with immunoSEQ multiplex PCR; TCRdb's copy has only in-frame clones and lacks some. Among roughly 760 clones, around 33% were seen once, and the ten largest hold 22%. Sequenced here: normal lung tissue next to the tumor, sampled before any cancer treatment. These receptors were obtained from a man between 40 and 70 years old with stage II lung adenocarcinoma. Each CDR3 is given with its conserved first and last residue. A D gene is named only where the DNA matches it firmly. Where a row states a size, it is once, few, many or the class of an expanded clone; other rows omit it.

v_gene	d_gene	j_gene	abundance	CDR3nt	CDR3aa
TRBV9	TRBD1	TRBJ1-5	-	TGTGCCAGCAGTCCGACAGGGAGTAGCAATCAGCCCCAGCATTTT	CASSPTGSSNQPQHF
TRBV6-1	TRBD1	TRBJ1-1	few	TGTGCCATCAGTGAAGGGGGCCGCGTGAACACTGAAGCTTTCTTT	CAISEGGRVNTEAFF
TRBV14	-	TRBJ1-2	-	TGTGCCAGCAGCCACTTCCTCGGGGACACCGATAACTATGGCTACACCTTC	CASSHFLGDTDNYGYTF
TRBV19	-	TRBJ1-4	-	TGTGCCAGTAGTATTGGTTTAGCGGGAACTGAAAAACTGTTTTTT	CASSIGLAGTEKLFF
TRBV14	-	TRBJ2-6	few	TGTGCCAGCAGCCAAGATGGCACTGGGGCCAACGTCCTGACTTTC	CASSQDGTGANVLTF
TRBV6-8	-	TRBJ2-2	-	TGTGCCAGCAGTTACTCGAGGGATGCGAACACCGGGGAGCTGTTTTTT	CASSYSRDANTGELFF
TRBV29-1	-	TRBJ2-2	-	TGCAGCGTTGGGAGACTAGGCACCGGGGAGCTGTTTTTT	CSVGRLGTGELFF
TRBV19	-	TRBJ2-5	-	TGTGCCAGTAGTATGACAGCCCAAGAGACCCAGTACTTC	CASSMTAQETQYF
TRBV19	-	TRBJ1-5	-	TGTGCCAGTACACAACAGGGACAGCCCCAGCATTTT	CASTQQGQPQHF
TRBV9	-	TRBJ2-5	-	TGTGCCAGCTCCCAGGGGCTTCGAGAGACCCAGTACTTC	CASSQGLRETQYF
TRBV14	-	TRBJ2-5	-	TGTGCCAGCAGCCAAGATCGCTCTACTAGTCAGGTGACCCAGTACTTC	CASSQDRSTSQVTQYF
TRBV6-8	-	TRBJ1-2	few	TGTGCCAGCAGTGGAACCCCCTATGGCTACACCTTC	CASSGTPYGYTF
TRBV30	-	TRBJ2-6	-	TGTGCCTGGCATTACGGGTCCGGGGCCAACGTCCTGACTTTC	CAWHYGSGANVLTF
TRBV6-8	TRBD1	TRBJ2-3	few	TGTGCCAGCAGTCCACAGGGGTCAGATACGCAGTATTTT	CASSPQGSDTQYF
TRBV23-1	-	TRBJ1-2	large	TGCGCCAGCAGCCAAGCTGCCAGCGACACTAACTATGGCTACACCTTC	CASSQAASDTNYGYTF
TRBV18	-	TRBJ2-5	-	TGTGCCAGCTCACCACCGGGGGTTGGGGAGACCCAGTACTTC	CASSPPGVGETQYF
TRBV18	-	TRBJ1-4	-	TGTGCCAGCTCACCACCGGTCGGGCAGGGGAACGAAAAACTGTTTTTT	CASSPPVGQGNEKLFF
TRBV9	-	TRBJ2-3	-	TGTGCCAGCAGCGTAGGGAGCGGCACAGGGGATACGCAGTATTTT	CASSVGSGTGDTQYF
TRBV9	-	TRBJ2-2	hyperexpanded	TGTGCCAGCAGCGTAGATGAGGGCACCGGGGAGCTGTTTTTT	CASSVDEGTGELFF
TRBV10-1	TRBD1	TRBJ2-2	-	TGCGCCAGCAGTGATTGGGGACAGGGTAACACCGGGGAGCTGTTTTTT	CASSDWGQGNTGELFF
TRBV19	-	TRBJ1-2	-	TGTGCCAGTACTCCTGTGGGGGCAGGGGAATTTGGCTACACCTTC	CASTPVGAGEFGYTF
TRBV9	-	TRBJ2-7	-	TGTGCCAGCAGTGAAGAGGACAGAACCTACGAGCAGTACTTC	CASSEEDRTYEQYF
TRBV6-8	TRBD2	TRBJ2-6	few	TGTGCCAGCAGTTCTGGACTAGCGGGAGACATCAGCTCTGGGGCCAACGTCCTGACTTTC	CASSSGLAGDISSGANVLTF
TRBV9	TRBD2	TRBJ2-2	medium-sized	TGTGCCAGCAGCGTAGACGGACTAGCGACCGGGGAGCTGTTTTTT	CASSVDGLATGELFF
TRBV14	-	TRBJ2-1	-	TGTGCCAGCAGCCTTCCAGGGGTGGGTTACAATGAGCAGTTCTTC	CASSLPGVGYNEQFF
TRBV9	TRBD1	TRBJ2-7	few	TGTGCCAGCAATGGACAGGGGCCTTACGAGCAGTACTTC	CASNGQGPYEQYF
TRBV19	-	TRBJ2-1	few	TGTGCCAGTAGTATAGGGGAGCCCGCCTACAATGAGCAGTTCTTC	CASSIGEPAYNEQFF
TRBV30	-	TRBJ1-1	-	TGTGCCTGGACGGGGGCGTCTAACACTGAAGCTTTCTTT	CAWTGASNTEAFF
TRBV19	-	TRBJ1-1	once	TGTGCCAGTAGTTACAACTACCGTGAAGCTTTCTTT	CASSYNYREAFF
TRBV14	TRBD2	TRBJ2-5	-	TGTGCCAGCAGCCAAGACCTTAGCGGGAGTGGGGAGACCCAGTACTTC	CASSQDLSGSGETQYF
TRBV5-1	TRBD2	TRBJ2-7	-	TGCGCCAGCAGCTTGGGGACTAGCGGCTACGAGCAGTACTTC	CASSLGTSGYEQYF
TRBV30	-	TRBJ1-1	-	TGTGCCTCCACAGGGCGCGTCAGAAACACTGAAGCTTTCTTT	CASTGRVRNTEAFF
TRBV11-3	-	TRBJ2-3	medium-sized	TGTGCCAGCAGCTTGGACGCCATATATAGCACAGATACGCAGTATTTT	CASSLDAIYSTDTQYF
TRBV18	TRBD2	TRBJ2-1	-	TGTGCCAGCTCACCATATAGGGAGGGCAGAAATGAGCAGTTCTTC	CASSPYREGRNEQFF
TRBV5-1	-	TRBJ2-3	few	TGCGCCAGCAGCTTGGCTAACCCTAGCACAGATACGCAGTATTTT	CASSLANPSTDTQYF
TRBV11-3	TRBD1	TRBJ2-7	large	TGTGCCAGCAGCCAGCTTGGGGACAGGGGACACGAGCAGTACTTC	CASSQLGDRGHEQYF
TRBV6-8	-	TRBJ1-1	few	TGTGCCAGCAGTTCCCCGGCCTCGGAGCGGACTGAAGCTTTCTTT	CASSSPASERTEAFF
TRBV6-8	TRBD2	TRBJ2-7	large	TGTGCCAGCAGTTACCAGCGGGAGCCACCCTACGAGCAGTACTTC	CASSYQREPPYEQYF
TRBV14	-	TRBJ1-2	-	TGTGCCAGCAGCGTCGCGGGCTATGGCTACACCTTC	CASSVAGYGYTF
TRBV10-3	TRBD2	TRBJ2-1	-	TGTGCCATCAGTGAGAGGGGCGGGAGGTTGGATGAGCAGTTCTTC	CAISERGGRLDEQFF
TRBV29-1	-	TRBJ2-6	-	TGCAGCGTTTTGACAGGCACCTCTGGGGCCAACGTCCTGACTTTC	CSVLTGTSGANVLTF
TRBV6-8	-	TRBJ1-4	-	TGTGCCAGCAGTGAGACCCGAGCAACTAATGAAAAACTGTTTTTT	CASSETRATNEKLFF